The rows below give T cell receptor beta chains drawn from one sample of a study of T-cell reconstitution after alpha-beta-depleted transplantation in children. TCRdb reprocessed the PCR reads with MiXCR, giving one entry per CDR3 protein. The table records over 150,000 distinct CDR3 sequences, over 8.5% of them present only once. The input for sequencing was PBMCs, taken before TCRalphabeta/CD19-depleted stem cell transplant. The receptors shown here come from a boy younger than 10 with acute myeloid leukemia, due to receive a stem cell transplant. Both conserved end residues are part of each CDR3. Fields, in order: clone size, J gene, D gene, V gene, CDR3 length, CDR3 DNA, CDR3 protein. A D gene is named only where the DNA matches it firmly. Only part of the rows carry a size: once, few, many, or a class if the clone is expanded.

size: many
J: TRBJ2-3
D: NA
V: TRBV5-5
length: 14
DNA: TGTGCCAGCAGCTTCGATTTAGGAACAGATACGCAGTATTTT
CDR3: CASSFDLGTDTQYF

size: many
J: TRBJ1-2
D: NA
V: TRBV5-1
length: 15
DNA: TGCGCCAGCAGCTTGTATTCGGGGGCGAACTATGGCTACACCTTC
CDR3: CASSLYSGANYGYTF

size: many
J: TRBJ2-1
D: TRBD2
V: TRBV11-3
length: 17
DNA: TGTGCCAGCAGCCCTCGACTAGCCGGGGCCCCCTACAATGAGCAGTTCTTC
CDR3: CASSPRLAGAPYNEQFF

size: many
J: TRBJ1-1
D: TRBD1
V: TRBV5-1
length: 14
DNA: TGCGCCAGCACCGCCGGACAGGGGGGCACTGAAGCTTTCTTT
CDR3: CASTAGQGGTEAFF

size: many
J: TRBJ1-1
D: NA
V: TRBV25-1
length: 12
DNA: TGTGCCAGCAAAACGGGACGGACTGAAGCTTTCTTT
CDR3: CASKTGRTEAFF

size: many
J: TRBJ2-5
D: NA
V: TRBV4-1
length: 16
DNA: TGCGCCAGCAGCCAAGTCCAGGCAGGCCTACAAGAGACCCAGTACTTC
CDR3: CASSQVQAGLQETQYF

size: many
J: TRBJ1-5
D: NA
V: TRBV20-1
length: 15
DNA: TGCAGTGCTACCCGTACCGGGACAACTTATCAGCCCCAGCATTTT
CDR3: CSATRTGTTYQPQHF

size: many
J: TRBJ2-3
D: NA
V: TRBV7-2
length: 16
DNA: TGTGCCAGCAGCTTATTTGGGACCACGGTCGCAGATACGCAGTATTTT
CDR3: CASSLFGTTVADTQYF

size: many
J: TRBJ1-1
D: NA
V: TRBV28
length: 16
DNA: TGTGCCAGCAGTCCTCCCGGGCAGGCAATGAACACTGAAGCTTTCTTT
CDR3: CASSPPGQAMNTEAFF

size: many
J: TRBJ2-1
D: NA
V: TRBV28
length: 17
DNA: TGTGCCAGCAGTTTCCGTTACGCAGGCCGCTCCTACAATGAGCAGTTCTTC
CDR3: CASSFRYAGRSYNEQFF

size: many
J: TRBJ2-4
D: TRBD1
V: TRBV28
length: 17
DNA: TGTGCCAGCAGTCACCCGACAGGGAATATGGCCAAAAACATTCAGTACTTC
CDR3: CASSHPTGNMAKNIQYF

size: many
J: TRBJ2-3
D: TRBD2
V: TRBV6-1
length: 15
DNA: TGTGCCAGCAGCGATAGCGGGGGGGACACAGATACGCAGTATTTT
CDR3: CASSDSGGDTDTQYF

size: many
J: TRBJ1-3
D: NA
V: TRBV7-9
length: 14
DNA: TGTGCCAGCAGCCCGGGGTCAGGGGGAAACACCATATATTTT
CDR3: CASSPGSGGNTIYF

size: many
J: TRBJ2-7
D: NA
V: TRBV15
length: 13
DNA: TGTGCCACCAGCAGAGATTTGGGTTACGAGCAGTACTTC
CDR3: CATSRDLGYEQYF

size: many
J: TRBJ2-1
D: NA
V: TRBV5-1
length: 15
DNA: TGCGCCAGCAGCTCAAAACCGGGGGTAGCCAATGAGCAGTTCTTC
CDR3: CASSSKPGVANEQFF

size: many
J: TRBJ1-2
D: NA
V: TRBV6-4
length: 14
DNA: TGTGCCGGGGCTCTGGGCCCCCGGGACTATGGCTACACCTTC
CDR3: CAGALGPRDYGYTF

size: many
J: TRBJ2-3
D: NA
V: TRBV6-4
length: 14
DNA: TGTGCCAGCAGTGACTCAGCATTTCAGGGACACCAGTATTTT
CDR3: CASSDSAFQGHQYF

size: many
J: TRBJ2-1
D: TRBD2
V: TRBV9
length: 14
DNA: TGTGCCAGCAACAGCGGGATGGTCCACAATGAGCAGTTCTTC
CDR3: CASNSGMVHNEQFF

size: few
J: TRBJ1-2
D: NA
V: TRBV4-2
length: 16
DNA: TGTGCCAGCAGCCAAGTCTATGCAGGGAAACCCGGGGGCTACACCTTC
CDR3: CASSQVYAGKPGGYTF

size: many
J: TRBJ2-3
D: NA
V: TRBV5-1
length: 15
DNA: TGCGCCAGCAGCTCGGGGAGCTTTACACGGGATACGCAGTATTTT
CDR3: CASSSGSFTRDTQYF

size: NA
J: TRBJ1-1
D: TRBD1
V: TRBV12-3/TRBV12-4
length: 15
DNA: TGTGCCAGCAGTGGGGACAGCTTGGCCAATACTGAAGCTTTCTTT
CDR3: CASSGDSLANTEAFF

size: few
J: TRBJ2-5
D: NA
V: TRBV4-2
length: 13
DNA: TGTGCCAGGAGCCCCGGGCCCGCCGGGACCCAGTACTTC
CDR3: CARSPGPAGTQYF

size: many
J: TRBJ2-1
D: TRBD2
V: TRBV27
length: 15
DNA: TGTGCCAGCAGTCCCCGACTAGCGGGAGACGGTGAGCAGTTCTTC
CDR3: CASSPRLAGDGEQFF

size: many
J: TRBJ2-3
D: NA
V: TRBV5-1
length: 13
DNA: TGCGCCAGCAGCTTTCTTCGCACAGATACGCAGTATTTT
CDR3: CASSFLRTDTQYF